Listed below are T cell receptor beta chains from one sample, sequenced in a study of T cell repertoires in cytomegalovirus infection. TCRdb processed the reads anew with MiXCR; each CDR3 protein has one entry. The table has 150,000 to 200,000 distinct CDR3 sequences, approximately 17% seen once. Sequenced sample: CD8+ T cells from PBMCs. These receptor sequences come from a human donor in good health (CMV status not recorded). Some clones in this sample may be carry-over from other donors' samples. The CDR3 runs from the conserved cysteine through the conserved F or W. A D gene is named only where the DNA matches it firmly.

v_call: TRBV20-1; j_call: TRBJ2-5; d_call: TRBD1; cdr3_aa: CSARVGDRQRETQYF
v_call: TRBV20-1; j_call: TRBJ2-7; d_call: .; cdr3_aa: CSARNGLAYEQYF
v_call: TRBV20-1; j_call: TRBJ1-2; d_call: .; cdr3_aa: CSARSGFFPRGYTF
v_call: TRBV7-8; j_call: TRBJ2-3; d_call: .; cdr3_aa: CASSIPTDTQYF
v_call: TRBV29-1; j_call: TRBJ1-3; d_call: .; cdr3_aa: CSVEDRQGPSGNTIYF
v_call: TRBV5-5; j_call: TRBJ2-5; d_call: TRBD1; cdr3_aa: CASSLWDSQETQYF
v_call: TRBV7-9; j_call: TRBJ2-2; d_call: .; cdr3_aa: CASSLHANTGELFF
v_call: TRBV7-9; j_call: TRBJ1-2; d_call: .; cdr3_aa: CASSFLNYGYTF
v_call: TRBV6-6; j_call: TRBJ2-7; d_call: .; cdr3_aa: CASSPFSRDPGMDEQYF
v_call: TRBV6-1; j_call: TRBJ1-1; d_call: TRBD1; cdr3_aa: CASIDPQERGRVNTEAFF
v_call: TRBV6-1; j_call: TRBJ2-7; d_call: .; cdr3_aa: CASSFPRDRPYEQYF
v_call: TRBV7-9; j_call: TRBJ2-3; d_call: .; cdr3_aa: CASSPARGREKDTQYF
v_call: TRBV7-6; j_call: TRBJ2-5; d_call: .; cdr3_aa: CASSLAQGGGQETQYF
v_call: TRBV7-2; j_call: TRBJ2-5; d_call: .; cdr3_aa: CASSTGQLRVQETQYF
v_call: TRBV6-1; j_call: TRBJ2-1; d_call: .; cdr3_aa: CASQGWLRVGGSSYNEQFF
v_call: TRBV19; j_call: TRBJ2-1; d_call: TRBD2; cdr3_aa: CASSIVGTSIEQFF
v_call: TRBV10-3; j_call: TRBJ1-4; d_call: TRBD1; cdr3_aa: CAISESPTGATNEKLFF
v_call: TRBV11-2; j_call: TRBJ2-3; d_call: TRBD2; cdr3_aa: CASSLELAGGTDTQYF
v_call: TRBV11-2; j_call: TRBJ1-6; d_call: .; cdr3_aa: CASSYRDSGSPLHF
v_call: TRBV6-6; j_call: TRBJ2-3; d_call: TRBD2; cdr3_aa: CASSYPYPAGGTDTQYF
v_call: TRBV4-1; j_call: TRBJ2-7; d_call: TRBD1; cdr3_aa: CASSQYGTDYEQYF
v_call: TRBV7-9; j_call: TRBJ1-2; d_call: TRBD1; cdr3_aa: CASSLGTGGIDGYTF
v_call: TRBV27; j_call: TRBJ1-4; d_call: .; cdr3_aa: CASSLYRAGEKLFF
v_call: TRBV7-9; j_call: TRBJ1-2; d_call: TRBD1; cdr3_aa: CASSSGLLPGQGANGYTF
v_call: TRBV6-2/TRBV6-3; j_call: TRBJ2-1; d_call: .; cdr3_aa: CASSDRSYNEQFF
v_call: TRBV7-2; j_call: TRBJ1-6; d_call: .; cdr3_aa: CASSLVPTNNSPLHF
v_call: TRBV19; j_call: TRBJ2-4; d_call: TRBD2; cdr3_aa: CASSMEITGGILAKNIQYF
v_call: TRBV6-2/TRBV6-3; j_call: TRBJ2-7; d_call: TRBD1; cdr3_aa: CASSYGTGTPYEQYF
v_call: TRBV7-6; j_call: TRBJ1-1; d_call: .; cdr3_aa: CASSLGPGQNTEAFF
v_call: TRBV7-9; j_call: TRBJ2-1; d_call: .; cdr3_aa: CASSVPQDWRDPNEQFF
v_call: TRBV4-2; j_call: TRBJ2-3; d_call: TRBD2; cdr3_aa: CASSQDVPAGAFTDTQYF
v_call: TRBV7-2; j_call: TRBJ2-3; d_call: TRBD2; cdr3_aa: CASSFIPGLGDTDTQYF
v_call: TRBV28; j_call: TRBJ1-1; d_call: .; cdr3_aa: CASSLVGGALNTEAFF
v_call: TRBV20-1; j_call: TRBJ2-6; d_call: .; cdr3_aa: CSARDDSGANVLTF
v_call: TRBV11-2; j_call: TRBJ1-3; d_call: .; cdr3_aa: CASSLEITSGNTIYF
v_call: TRBV28; j_call: TRBJ2-6; d_call: TRBD1; cdr3_aa: CASSPWDSFSGANVLTF
v_call: TRBV28; j_call: TRBJ2-1; d_call: TRBD1; cdr3_aa: CASSLGTGGIEQFF
v_call: TRBV6-2/TRBV6-3; j_call: TRBJ2-1; d_call: .; cdr3_aa: CASSYAAGSYNEQFF
v_call: TRBV7-2; j_call: TRBJ2-7; d_call: .; cdr3_aa: CASSFGGFYEQYF
v_call: TRBV2; j_call: TRBJ2-7; d_call: .; cdr3_aa: CASRDRAFEQYF
v_call: TRBV6-2/TRBV6-3; j_call: TRBJ1-1; d_call: .; cdr3_aa: CASSYSAATEAFF
v_call: TRBV12-3/TRBV12-4; j_call: TRBJ2-3; d_call: TRBD2; cdr3_aa: CASSYLAGATDTQYF
v_call: TRBV7-6; j_call: TRBJ2-7; d_call: TRBD1; cdr3_aa: CAGSEGQGRYEQYF
v_call: TRBV20-1; j_call: TRBJ2-7; d_call: .; cdr3_aa: CSASQSYRENYEQYF
v_call: TRBV4-1; j_call: TRBJ2-1; d_call: TRBD2; cdr3_aa: CASSPEPAGGPGNEQFF
v_call: TRBV7-2; j_call: TRBJ2-2; d_call: .; cdr3_aa: CASSTKLGELFF
v_call: TRBV7-9; j_call: TRBJ1-1; d_call: .; cdr3_aa: CASSLLVMGTEAFF
v_call: TRBV7-9; j_call: TRBJ2-7; d_call: TRBD1; cdr3_aa: CASSLSGTGRSSYEQYF
v_call: TRBV7-2; j_call: TRBJ1-1; d_call: TRBD1; cdr3_aa: CASSPWDSSNTEAFF
v_call: TRBV6-5; j_call: TRBJ1-3; d_call: .; cdr3_aa: CASSLRTRTGNTIYF
v_call: TRBV6-6; j_call: TRBJ2-6; d_call: TRBD2; cdr3_aa: CASSYSLAGRSGANVLTF
v_call: TRBV28; j_call: TRBJ2-1; d_call: .; cdr3_aa: CASNLLPRDLSNEQFF
v_call: TRBV28; j_call: TRBJ2-6; d_call: .; cdr3_aa: CAISLDTSGSGANVLTF
v_call: TRBV6-4; j_call: TRBJ2-2; d_call: TRBD2; cdr3_aa: CASSVGGDTGELFF
v_call: TRBV11-1; j_call: TRBJ2-5; d_call: .; cdr3_aa: CASSLIQGEETQYF
v_call: TRBV6-6; j_call: TRBJ2-3; d_call: .; cdr3_aa: CASSYSTVATDTQYF
v_call: TRBV27; j_call: TRBJ2-7; d_call: .; cdr3_aa: CASSLGQHQAQYF
v_call: TRBV5-3; j_call: TRBJ2-5; d_call: TRBD1; cdr3_aa: CASSFLVDREQETQYF
v_call: TRBV28; j_call: TRBJ2-1; d_call: TRBD1; cdr3_aa: CASSLRDRAYNEQFF
v_call: TRBV28; j_call: TRBJ2-7; d_call: TRBD1; cdr3_aa: CASSLGTGGNYEQYF